A single sample gave rise to the 5 T cell receptor beta chains below, sequenced in a study of regulatory T cells in long-lasting Graves disease. Described time point: newly diagnosed GD, antithyroid drugs for less than 3 months. The authors made the TCR library using RNA they extracted from PBMCs. Arm-PCR of CDR3 regions with iRepertoire HTBI primers generated TCR beta libraries. TCRdb used MiXCR to reprocess the multiplex PCR reads, holding one entry per CDR3 protein. This repertoire shows about 220,000 distinct CDR3 sequences, around 19% found once; its top ten account for 10% to 15%. These data were also reused for a study on T cells in Graves' hyperthyroidism and ophthalmopathy.

The sample consisted of peripheral blood mononuclear cells (PBMCs), taken at new diagnosis, from a patient treated with antithyroid drugs. The receptors derive from a woman in her thirties with Graves disease.

The rearrangement uses TRBV7-2 and TRBJ2-2; 7 nucleotides line up with TRBD1. Trimming cost V 5 bases and J 2 bases; bases outside gene matches: 11. Germline V gene lookup returns CDR1 SGHTA and CDR2 FQGNSA. The CDR3 has 17 residues. CDR3 amino acids: CASSPAPGQSNTGELFF. CDR3 nucleotide sequence: TGTGCCAGCAGCCCGGCCCCGGGACAGTCAAACACCGGGGAGCTGTTTTTT.

This clonotype was observed many times. The chain employs TRBV3-1 and TRBJ2-7; TRBD2 is a possible D gene (5 bases). The CDR3 length is 13 residues. Trimming cost V 3 bases and J 0 bases, with 6 bases left between them. Germline values: CDR1 LGHDT, CDR2 YNNKEL (reference sequence). The CDR3 bases are TGTGCCAGCAGCCAGCGGGCCTCCTACGAGCAGTACTTC. It yields the protein CASSQRASYEQYF.

This clonotype was recorded a few times. The chain combines TRBV9 with TRBJ2-7; D is possibly TRBD2 (6 bases). From germline, CDR1 is SGDLS and CDR2 YYNGEE. CDR3 size: 14 residues. The V and J ends lost 0 bases and 3 bases respectively, with 10 bases between them. The CDR3 DNA sequence: TGTGCCAGCAGCGTAGGGCCAGCGGGCTACGAGCAGTACTTC. It specifies CASSVGPAGYEQYF.

The table lists this clonotype with many counts. The genes are TRBV3-1 and TRBJ1-2, with a weak D call TRBD1 (5 bases). CDR1 LGHDT and CDR2 YNNKEL come from the germline V gene (reference sequence). The CDR3 runs 14 residues. V was trimmed by 1 base and J by 8 bases, leaving 14 bases between them. The DNA for the CDR3 is TGTGCCAGCAGCCAAGGGACGAGGGGAGGCGGCTACACCTTC. It encodes CASSQGTRGGGYTF. Using reference TRBV3-1 and TRBJ1-2 for the parts outside the CDR3, the full variable domain is DTAVSQTPKYLVTQMGNDKSIKCEQNLGHDTMYWYKQDSKKFLKIMFSYNNKELIINETVPNRFSPKSPDKAHLNLHINSLELGDSAVYFCASSQGTRGGGYTFGSGTRLTVV.

This chain uses TRBV5-6 with TRBJ1-5, with D unresolved. This CDR3 spans 16 amino acids. Germline values: CDR1 SGHDT, CDR2 YYEEEE. The V end was cut by 5 bases, the J end by 1 base, with 16 bases between. This CDR3 is CASSPGLGQSNQPQHF. The CDR3 coding sequence is TGTGCCAGCAGTCCCGGTCTTGGGCAAAGCAATCAGCCCCAGCATTTT. The entire variable domain, with the rest obtained from reference TRBV5-6 and TRBJ1-5, is as follows: DAGVTQSPTHLIKTRGQQVTLRCSPKSGHDTVSWYQQALGQGPQFIFQYYEEEERQRGNFPDRFSGHQFPNYSSELNVNALLLGDSALYLCASSPGLGQSNQPQHFGDGTRLSIL.